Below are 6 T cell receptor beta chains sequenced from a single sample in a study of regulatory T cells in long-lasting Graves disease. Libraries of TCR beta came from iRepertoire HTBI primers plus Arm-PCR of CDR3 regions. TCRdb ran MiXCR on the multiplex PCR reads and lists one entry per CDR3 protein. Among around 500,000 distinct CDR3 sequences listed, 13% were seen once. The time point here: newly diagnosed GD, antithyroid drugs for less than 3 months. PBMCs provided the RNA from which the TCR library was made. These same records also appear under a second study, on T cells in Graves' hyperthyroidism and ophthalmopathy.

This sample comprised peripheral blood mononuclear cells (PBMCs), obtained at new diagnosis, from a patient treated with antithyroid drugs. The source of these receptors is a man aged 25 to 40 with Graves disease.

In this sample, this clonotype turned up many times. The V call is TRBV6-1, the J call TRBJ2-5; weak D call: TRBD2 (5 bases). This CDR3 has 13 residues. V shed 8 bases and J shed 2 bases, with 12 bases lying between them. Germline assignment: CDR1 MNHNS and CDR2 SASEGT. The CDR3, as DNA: TGTGCCAGCCATAGGACTTCACAAGAGACCCAGTACTTC. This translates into CASHRTSQETQYF.

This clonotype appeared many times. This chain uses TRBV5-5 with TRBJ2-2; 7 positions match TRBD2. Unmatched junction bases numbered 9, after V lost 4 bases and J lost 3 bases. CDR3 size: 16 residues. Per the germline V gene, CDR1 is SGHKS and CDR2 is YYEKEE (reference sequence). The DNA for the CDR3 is TGTGCCAGCAGCCCCAGACTAGCTCCGGACACCGGGGAGCTGTTTTTT. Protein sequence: CASSPRLAPDTGELFF.

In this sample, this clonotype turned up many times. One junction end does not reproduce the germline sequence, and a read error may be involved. CDR3 DNA: TGCGCCAGCAGCTTAAGAAACGAGCAGTACTTC. Its translation is CASSLRNEQYF. V gene TRBV13 combines with J gene TRBJ2-7; the D is unclear. Germline assignment: CDR1 PRHDT and CDR2 FYEKMQ (reference sequence). This CDR3 comprises 11 residues.

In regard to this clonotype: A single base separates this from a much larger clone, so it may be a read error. The CDR3 DNA follows: TGTGCCAGAACAGATACGCAGTATTTT. Translating it yields CARTDTQYF. V usage is TRBV27 and J usage is TRBJ2-3, with D uncertain. The CDR3 loop spans 9 amino acids. The V end lost 9 bases, the J end lost 3 bases, and 1 base lay between the germline ends. CDR1 MNHEY and CDR2 SMNVEV come from the germline V gene (reference sequence).

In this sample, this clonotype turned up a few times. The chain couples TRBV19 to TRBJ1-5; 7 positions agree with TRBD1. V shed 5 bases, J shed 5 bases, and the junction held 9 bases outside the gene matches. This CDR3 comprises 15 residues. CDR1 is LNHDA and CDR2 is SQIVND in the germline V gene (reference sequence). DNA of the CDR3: TGTGCCAGTAGTTTGGCGACAGGGACCCATCAGCCCCAGCATTTT. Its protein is CASSLATGTHQPQHF.

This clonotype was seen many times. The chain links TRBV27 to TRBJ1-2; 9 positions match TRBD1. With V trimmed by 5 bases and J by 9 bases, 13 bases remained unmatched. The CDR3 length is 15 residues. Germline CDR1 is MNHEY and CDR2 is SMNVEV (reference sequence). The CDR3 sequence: CASSPVSGTGISYTF. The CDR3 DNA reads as TGTGCCAGCAGTCCCGTCTCCGGGACAGGGATTAGCTACACCTTC.